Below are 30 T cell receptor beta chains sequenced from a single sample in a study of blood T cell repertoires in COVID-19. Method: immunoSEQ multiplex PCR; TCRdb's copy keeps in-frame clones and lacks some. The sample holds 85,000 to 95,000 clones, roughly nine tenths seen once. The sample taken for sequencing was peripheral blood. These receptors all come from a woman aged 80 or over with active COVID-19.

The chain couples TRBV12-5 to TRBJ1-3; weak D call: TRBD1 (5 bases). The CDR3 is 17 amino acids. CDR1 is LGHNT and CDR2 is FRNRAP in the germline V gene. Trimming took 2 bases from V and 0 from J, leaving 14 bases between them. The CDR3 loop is CASGLMGQVGSGNTIYF. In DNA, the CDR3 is TGTGCTAGTGGTTTGATGGGGCAGGTTGGCTCTGGAAACACCATATATTTT. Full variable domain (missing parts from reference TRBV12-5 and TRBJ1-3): DARVTQTPRHKVTEMGQEVTMRCQPILGHNTVFWYRQTMMQGLELLAYFRNRAPLDDSGMPKDRFSAEMPDATLATLKIQPSEPRDSAVYFCASGLMGQVGSGNTIYFGEGSWLTVV.

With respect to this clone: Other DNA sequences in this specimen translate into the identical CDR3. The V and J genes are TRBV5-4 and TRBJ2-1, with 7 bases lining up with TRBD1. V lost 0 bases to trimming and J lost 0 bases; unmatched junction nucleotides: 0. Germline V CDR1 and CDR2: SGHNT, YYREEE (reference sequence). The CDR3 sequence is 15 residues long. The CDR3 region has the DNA TGTGCCAGCAGCTTGGACAGGGGCTCCTACAATGAGCAGTTCTTC. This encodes CASSLDRGSYNEQFF. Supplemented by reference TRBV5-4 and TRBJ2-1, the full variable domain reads ETGVTQSPTHLIKTRGQQVTLRCSSQSGHNTVSWYQQALGQGPQFIFQYYREEENGRGNFPPRFSGLQFPNYSSELNVNALELDDSALYLCASSLDRGSYNEQFFGPGTRLTVL.

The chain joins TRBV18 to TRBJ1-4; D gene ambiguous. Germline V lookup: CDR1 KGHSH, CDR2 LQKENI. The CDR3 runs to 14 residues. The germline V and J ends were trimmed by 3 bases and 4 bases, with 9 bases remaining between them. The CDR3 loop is CASSPTPFNEKLFF. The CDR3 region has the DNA TGTGCCAGCTCACCGACTCCGTTTAATGAAAAACTGTTTTTT. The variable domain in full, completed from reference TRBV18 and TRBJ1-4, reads NAGVMQNPRHLVRRRGQEARLRCSPMKGHSHVYWYRQLPEEGLKFMVYLQKENIIDESGMPKERFSAEFPKEGPSILRIQQVVRGDSAAYFCASSPTPFNEKLFFGSGTQLSVL.

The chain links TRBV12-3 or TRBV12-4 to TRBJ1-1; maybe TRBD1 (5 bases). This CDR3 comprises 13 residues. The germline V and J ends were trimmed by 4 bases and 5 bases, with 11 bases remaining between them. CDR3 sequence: CASSSSWTTEAFF. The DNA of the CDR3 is TGTGCCAGCAGTTCTTCTTGGACAACTGAAGCTTTCTTT.

CDR3 sequence: CASSSDRVLSYEQYF. CDR3 in DNA: TGTGCCAGCAGTTCGGACAGGGTACTGTCCTACGAGCAGTACTTC. The genes are TRBV6-2 or TRBV6-3 and TRBJ2-7, with 8 bases that match TRBD1. CDR1 is MNHEY, CDR2 SVGEGT, per germline. The CDR3 runs 15 residues. V dropped 4 bases and J dropped 1; count of bases not matched to a gene: 6.

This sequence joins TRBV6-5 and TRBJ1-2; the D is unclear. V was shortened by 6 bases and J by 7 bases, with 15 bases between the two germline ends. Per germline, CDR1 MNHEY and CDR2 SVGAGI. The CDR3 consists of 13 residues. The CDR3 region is CASSFRRSGGYTF. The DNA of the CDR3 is TGTGCCAGCAGCTTCCGTCGTTCAGGTGGCTACACCTTC.

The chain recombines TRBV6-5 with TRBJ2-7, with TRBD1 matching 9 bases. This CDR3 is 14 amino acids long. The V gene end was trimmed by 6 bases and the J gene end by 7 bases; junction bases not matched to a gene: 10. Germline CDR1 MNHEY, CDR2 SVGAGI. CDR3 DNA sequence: TGTGCCAGCAGCACGGGACAGGGTGCGGGAGAGCAGTACTTC. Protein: CASSTGQGAGEQYF.

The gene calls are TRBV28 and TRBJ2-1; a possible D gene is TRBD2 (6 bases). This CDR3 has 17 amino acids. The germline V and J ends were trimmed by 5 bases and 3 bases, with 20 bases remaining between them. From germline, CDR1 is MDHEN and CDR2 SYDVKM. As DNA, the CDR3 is TGTGCCAGCAGTGTAATGAGTCTTGCGGGGCTCTACAATGAGCAGTTCTTC. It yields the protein CASSVMSLAGLYNEQFF.

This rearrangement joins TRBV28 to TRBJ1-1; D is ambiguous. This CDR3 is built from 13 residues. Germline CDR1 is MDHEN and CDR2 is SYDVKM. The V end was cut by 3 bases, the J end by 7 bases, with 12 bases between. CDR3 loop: CASSLVQLNEAFF. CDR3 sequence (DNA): TGTGCCAGCAGTTTGGTACAGTTAAATGAAGCTTTCTTT.

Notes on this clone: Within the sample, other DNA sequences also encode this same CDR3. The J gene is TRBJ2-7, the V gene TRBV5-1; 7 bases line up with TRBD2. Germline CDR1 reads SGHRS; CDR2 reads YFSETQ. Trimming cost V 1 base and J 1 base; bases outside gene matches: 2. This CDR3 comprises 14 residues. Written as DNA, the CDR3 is TGCGCCAGCAGCTTGCGGGGGGATTCCTACGAGCAGTACTTC. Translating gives CASSLRGDSYEQYF.

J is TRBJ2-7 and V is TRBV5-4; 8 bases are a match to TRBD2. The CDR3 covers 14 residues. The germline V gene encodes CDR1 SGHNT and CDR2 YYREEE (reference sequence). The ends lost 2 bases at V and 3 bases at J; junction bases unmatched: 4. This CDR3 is CASSLAGEFYEQYF. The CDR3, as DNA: TGTGCCAGCAGCTTAGCGGGAGAGTTCTACGAGCAGTACTTC.

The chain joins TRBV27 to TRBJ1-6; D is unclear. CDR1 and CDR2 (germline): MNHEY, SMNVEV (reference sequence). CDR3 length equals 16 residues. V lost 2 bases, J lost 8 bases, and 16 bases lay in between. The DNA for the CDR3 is TGTGCCAGCAGTTTACTCCAATTTCAGGCAGATTCACCCCTCCACTTT. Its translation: CASSLLQFQADSPLHF.

The CDR3 sequence is CASSFSRAGEQYF. DNA of the CDR3: TGTGCCAGCAGCTTCAGTAGAGCGGGCGAGCAGTACTTC. V usage is TRBV5-6 and J usage is TRBJ2-7; D perhaps matches TRBD2 (6 bases). The CDR3 length is 13 residues. The germline V and J ends were trimmed by 2 bases and 6 bases, with 12 bases remaining between them. CDR1 and CDR2 (germline): SGHDT, YYEEEE.

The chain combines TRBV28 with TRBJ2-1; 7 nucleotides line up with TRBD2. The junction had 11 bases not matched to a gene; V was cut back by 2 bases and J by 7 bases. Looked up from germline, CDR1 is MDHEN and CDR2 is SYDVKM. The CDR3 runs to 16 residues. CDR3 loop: CASSLGGDPGTNEQFF. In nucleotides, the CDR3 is TGTGCCAGCAGTTTAGGGGGGGACCCCGGTACGAATGAGCAGTTCTTC.

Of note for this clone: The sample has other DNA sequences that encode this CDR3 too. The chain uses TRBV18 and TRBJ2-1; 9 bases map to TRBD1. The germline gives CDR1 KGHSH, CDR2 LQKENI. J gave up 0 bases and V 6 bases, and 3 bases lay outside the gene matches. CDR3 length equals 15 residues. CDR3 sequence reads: CASSPGQGSYNEQFF. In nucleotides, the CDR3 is TGTGCCAGCTCCCCGGGACAGGGCTCCTACAATGAGCAGTTCTTC.

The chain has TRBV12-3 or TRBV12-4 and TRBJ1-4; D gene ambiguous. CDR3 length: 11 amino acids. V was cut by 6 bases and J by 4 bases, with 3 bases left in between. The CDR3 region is CASSLNEKLFF. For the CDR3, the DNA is TGTGCCAGCAGCCTTAATGAAAAACTGTTTTTT.

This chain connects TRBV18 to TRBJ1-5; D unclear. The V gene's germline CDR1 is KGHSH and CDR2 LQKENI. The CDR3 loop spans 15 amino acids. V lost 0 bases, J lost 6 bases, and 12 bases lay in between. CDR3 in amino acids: CASSPPAGAGQPQHF. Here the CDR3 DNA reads TGTGCCAGCTCACCACCCGCCGGAGCGGGTCAGCCCCAGCATTTT. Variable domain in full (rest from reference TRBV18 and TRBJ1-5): NAGVMQNPRHLVRRRGQEARLRCSPMKGHSHVYWYRQLPEEGLKFMVYLQKENIIDESGMPKERFSAEFPKEGPSILRIQQVVRGDSAAYFCASSPPAGAGQPQHFGDGTRLSIL.

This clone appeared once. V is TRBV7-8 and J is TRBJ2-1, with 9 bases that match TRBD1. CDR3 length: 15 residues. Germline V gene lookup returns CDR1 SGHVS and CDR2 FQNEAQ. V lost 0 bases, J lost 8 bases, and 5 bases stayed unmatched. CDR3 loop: CASSLAGTGYHEQFF. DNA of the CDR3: TGTGCCAGCAGCTTAGCGGGGACAGGGTACCATGAGCAGTTCTTC.

The CDR3 reads CAWSRGLPNEKLFF. The CDR3 nucleotides are TGTGCCTGGAGTCGCGGTCTACCGAATGAAAAACTGTTTTTT. V is TRBV30 and J is TRBJ1-4; D gene ambiguous. V was shortened by 2 bases and J by 5 bases, with 12 bases between the two germline ends. CDR3 length: 14 amino acids. Germline V gene data show CDR1 as GTSNPN and CDR2 as SVGIG (reference sequence).

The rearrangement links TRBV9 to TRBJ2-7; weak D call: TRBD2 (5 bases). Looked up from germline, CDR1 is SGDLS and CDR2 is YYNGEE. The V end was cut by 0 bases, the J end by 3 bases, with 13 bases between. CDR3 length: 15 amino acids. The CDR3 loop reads CASSVGWLAIYEQYF. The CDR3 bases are TGTGCCAGCAGCGTAGGATGGCTAGCCATCTACGAGCAGTACTTC.

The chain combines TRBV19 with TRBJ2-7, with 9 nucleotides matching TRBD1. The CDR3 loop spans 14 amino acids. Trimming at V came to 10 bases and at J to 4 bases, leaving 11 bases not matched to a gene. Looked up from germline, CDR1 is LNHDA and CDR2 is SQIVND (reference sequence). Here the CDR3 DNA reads TGTGCCACTAGAAAAGGACAGGGGCCATACGAGCAGTACTTC. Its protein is CATRKGQGPYEQYF.

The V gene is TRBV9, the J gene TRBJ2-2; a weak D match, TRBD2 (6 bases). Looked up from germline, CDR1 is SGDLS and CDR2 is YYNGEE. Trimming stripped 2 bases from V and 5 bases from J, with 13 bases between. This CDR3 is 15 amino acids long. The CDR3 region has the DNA TGTGCCAGCAGCGTGCTGGCGGCGGGAACCGGGGAGCTGTTTTTT. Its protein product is CASSVLAAGTGELFF. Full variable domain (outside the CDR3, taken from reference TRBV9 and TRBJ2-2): DSGVTQTPKHLITATGQRVTLRCSPRSGDLSVYWYQQSLDQGLQFLIQYYNGEERAKGNILERFSAQQFPDLHSELNLSSLELGDSALYFCASSVLAAGTGELFFGEGSRLTVL.

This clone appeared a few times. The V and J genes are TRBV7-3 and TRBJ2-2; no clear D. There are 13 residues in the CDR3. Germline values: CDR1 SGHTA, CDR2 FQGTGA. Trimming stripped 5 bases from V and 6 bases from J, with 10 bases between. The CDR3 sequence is CASSQPHPGELFF. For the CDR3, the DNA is TGTGCCAGCAGCCAACCACATCCCGGGGAGCTGTTTTTT.

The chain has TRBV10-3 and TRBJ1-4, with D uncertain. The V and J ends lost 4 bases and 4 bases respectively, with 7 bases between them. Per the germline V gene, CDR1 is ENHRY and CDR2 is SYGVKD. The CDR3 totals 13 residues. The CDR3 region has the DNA TGTGCCATCAGTGTTCAGGATAATGAAAAACTGTTTTTT. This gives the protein CAISVQDNEKLFF.

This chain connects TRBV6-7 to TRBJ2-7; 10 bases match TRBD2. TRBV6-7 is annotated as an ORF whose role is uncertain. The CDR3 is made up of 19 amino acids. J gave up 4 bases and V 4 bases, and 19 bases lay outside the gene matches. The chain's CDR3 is CASSSSTGTSDLPPYEQYF. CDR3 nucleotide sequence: TGTGCCAGCAGTTCCTCAACCGGGACTAGCGACCTTCCACCGTACGAGCAGTACTTC.

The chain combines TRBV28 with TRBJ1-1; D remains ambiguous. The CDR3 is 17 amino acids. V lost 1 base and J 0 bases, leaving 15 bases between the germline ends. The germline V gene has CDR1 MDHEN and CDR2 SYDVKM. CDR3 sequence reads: CASSLLSVSRMNTEAFF. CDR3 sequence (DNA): TGTGCCAGCAGTTTATTAAGCGTATCTCGCATGAACACTGAAGCTTTCTTT. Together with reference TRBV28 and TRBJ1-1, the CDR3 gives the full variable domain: DVKVTQSSRYLVKRTGEKVFLECVQDMDHENMFWYRQDPGLGLRLIYFSYDVKMKEKGDIPEGYSVSREKKERFSLILESASTNQTSMYLCASSLLSVSRMNTEAFFGQGTRLTVV.

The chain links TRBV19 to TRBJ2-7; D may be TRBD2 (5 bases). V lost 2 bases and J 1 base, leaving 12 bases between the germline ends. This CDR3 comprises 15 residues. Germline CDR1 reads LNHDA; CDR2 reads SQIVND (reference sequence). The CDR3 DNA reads TGTGCCAGTAGTATATCCGAGCGGTTTTCCTACGAGCAGTACTTC. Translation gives CASSISERFSYEQYF.

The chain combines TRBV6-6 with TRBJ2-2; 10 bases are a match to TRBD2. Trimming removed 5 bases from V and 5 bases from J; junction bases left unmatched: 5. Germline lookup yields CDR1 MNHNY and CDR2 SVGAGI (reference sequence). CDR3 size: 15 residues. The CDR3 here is CASSNSGRNTGELFF. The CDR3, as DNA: TGTGCCAGCAGTAATAGCGGGAGGAATACCGGGGAGCTGTTTTTT.

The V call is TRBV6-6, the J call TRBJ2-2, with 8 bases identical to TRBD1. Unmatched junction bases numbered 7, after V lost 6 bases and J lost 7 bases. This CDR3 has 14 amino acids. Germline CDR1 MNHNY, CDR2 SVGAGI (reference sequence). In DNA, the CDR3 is TGTGCCAGCAGGGCCAGGGGGCCGGGCGGGGAGCTGTTTTTT. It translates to CASRARGPGGELFF.

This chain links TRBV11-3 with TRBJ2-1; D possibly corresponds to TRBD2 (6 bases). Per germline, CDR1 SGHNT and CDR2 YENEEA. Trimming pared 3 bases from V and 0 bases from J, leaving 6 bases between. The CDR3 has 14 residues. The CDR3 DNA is TGTGCCAGCAGCTTCGGGAGCTCCTACAATGAGCAGTTCTTC. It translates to CASSFGSSYNEQFF.